Below are 24 T cell receptor beta chains sequenced from a single sample in a study of T cells in localized non-small cell lung cancer. Assay used: immunoSEQ multiplex PCR; TCRdb lists only in-frame clones, some missing. The repertoire holds 33,000 or so clones, roughly 87% seen once, with 15% to 20% in the top ten. Sequences were derived from peripheral blood, sampled before any cancer treatment. The origin of the receptors is a male donor older than 55 with stage III squamous cell lung carcinoma.

This chain's CDR3 is CALTGGTHSTDTQYF. CDR3 DNA sequence: TGTGCCCTAACGGGGGGCACTCATTCCACAGATACGCAGTATTTT. The chain couples TRBV5-4 to TRBJ2-3, with D perhaps TRBD2 (7 bases). The length of the CDR3 is 15 residues. Germline CDR1 reads SGHNT; CDR2 reads YYREEE (reference sequence). V gave up 10 bases and J gave up 2 bases, with 20 bases separating them.

This chain links TRBV7-7 with TRBJ2-1; TRBD1 agrees at 7 bases. The junction had 7 bases not matched to a gene; V was cut back by 1 base and J by 7 bases. The CDR3 contains 15 residues. CDR1 is SSHAT, CDR2 FNYEAQ, per germline (reference sequence). The CDR3 DNA follows: TGTGCCAGCAGCTTAGGGGCAGGGGGAATGAATGAGCAGTTCTTC. This translates into CASSLGAGGMNEQFF.

The CDR3 DNA reads as TGTGCTAGTGGACAGGACAGGGGGCTTCAGACCCAGTACTTC. It encodes CASGQDRGLQTQYF. The chain links TRBV12-5 to TRBJ2-5; 11 bases align to TRBD1. The V gene end was trimmed by 6 bases and the J gene end by 6 bases; junction bases not matched to a gene: 6. Germline values: CDR1 LGHNT, CDR2 FRNRAP. The CDR3 runs to 14 residues.

The rearrangement joins TRBV5-1 to TRBJ2-7; the match to TRBD2 covers 8 bases. CDR1 is SGHRS and CDR2 is YFSETQ in the germline V gene. The CDR3 runs to 16 residues. The V segment lost 3 bases and the J segment 3 bases; nucleotides outside the gene matches: 11. The CDR3 bases are TGCGCCAGCAGCTCAGGGAGTAGCGGGGCCGTCTACGAGCAGTACTTC. Its translation: CASSSGSSGAVYEQYF. The variable domain in full, with the rest retrieved from reference TRBV5-1 and TRBJ2-7, is KAGVTQTPRYLIKTRGQQVTLSCSPISGHRSVSWYQQTPGQGLQFLFEYFSETQRNKGNFPGRFSGRQFSNSRSEMNVSTLELGDSALYLCASSSGSSGAVYEQYFGPGTRLTVT.

This clone was seen just once. The chain recombines TRBV6-6 with TRBJ2-1; D gene uncertain. Germline V lookup: CDR1 MNHNY, CDR2 SVGAGI (reference sequence). Trimming pared 6 bases from V and 15 bases from J, leaving 27 bases between. This CDR3 spans 15 amino acids. The CDR3 region is CASSPPPTGNLARFF. The CDR3 bases are TGTGCCAGCAGCCCCCCGCCAACTGGGAACCTCGCACGGTTCTTC.

This clone was seen a handful of times. V and J are TRBV7-2 and TRBJ2-7; 8 nucleotides agree with TRBD2. This CDR3 spans 14 amino acids. V lost 1 base and J lost 3; bases outside the gene matches: 2. CDR1 and CDR2 (germline): SGHTA, FQGNSA. The CDR3: CASSLVAGSYEQYF. Written as DNA, the CDR3 is TGTGCCAGCAGCTTAGTAGCGGGAAGCTACGAGCAGTACTTC.

The chain combines TRBV27 with TRBJ1-5; possibly TRBD1 for D (5 bases). This CDR3 comprises 13 residues. Germline-derived CDR1 and CDR2 are MNHEY and SMNVEV (reference sequence). Trimming stripped 8 bases from V and 3 bases from J, with 11 bases between. The CDR3 spells CASRSGTNQPQHF. The CDR3 nucleotides read TGTGCCAGCCGTTCAGGGACCAATCAGCCCCAGCATTTT.

The chain carries TRBV5-1 and TRBJ2-5, with D tentatively TRBD1 (5 bases). The CDR3 consists of 14 residues. The V gene's germline CDR1 is SGHRS and CDR2 YFSETQ. The V and J ends lost 0 bases and 3 bases respectively, with 9 bases between them. The CDR3 DNA reads as TGCGCCAGCAGCTTGGCCATAGGGGAAGAGACCCAGTACTTC. This encodes CASSLAIGEETQYF.

This sequence joins TRBV5-4 and TRBJ1-3; no firm D call. Trimming took off 3 bases at V and 2 bases at J, with 15 bases between the two ends. Germline assignment: CDR1 SGHNT and CDR2 YYREEE (reference sequence). This CDR3 has 16 residues. The CDR3 DNA is TGTGCCAGCAGCTCTAAAACGCGGACTACTGGAAACACCATATATTTT. Its protein product is CASSSKTRTTGNTIYF.

The chain carries TRBV19 and TRBJ2-1; a weak D match, TRBD1 (6 bases). Germline-derived CDR1 and CDR2 are LNHDA and SQIVND (reference sequence). V was cut by 8 bases and J by 5 bases, with 13 bases left in between. CDR3 length: 13 residues. In nucleotides, the CDR3 is TGTGCCAGTGCCGGGACATACCACAATGAGCAGTTCTTC. The encoded protein is CASAGTYHNEQFF.

The rearrangement uses TRBV5-1 and TRBJ1-1; D is possibly TRBD1 (6 bases). Trimming took off 3 bases at V and 1 base at J, with 7 bases between the two ends. CDR3 length: 13 residues. Germline CDR1 SGHRS, CDR2 YFSETQ. The DNA for the CDR3 is TGCGCCAGCAGCTCGACAGGGAACACTGAAGCTTTCTTT. This translates into CASSSTGNTEAFF.

This chain links TRBV27 with TRBJ1-2; a possible D gene is TRBD1 (5 bases). Trimming pared 4 bases from V and 8 bases from J, leaving 20 bases between. This CDR3 is built from 15 residues. Germline V gives CDR1 MNHEY, CDR2 SMNVEV (reference sequence). The CDR3 spells CASSSRGLGTVGYTF. The CDR3 DNA sequence: TGTGCCAGCAGTTCCCGGGGGTTGGGGACGGTAGGCTACACCTTC.

The genes are TRBV5-4 and TRBJ1-2; D is unresolved. The CDR3 consists of 13 residues. Looked up from germline, CDR1 is SGHNT and CDR2 is YYREEE (reference sequence). The V end was cut by 0 bases, the J end by 8 bases, with 11 bases between. The CDR3 nucleotides read TGTGCCAGCAGCTTGGTAAGGGCTCAGGGCTACACCTTC. Translation: CASSLVRAQGYTF.

This clone was picked up a small number of times. The chain carries TRBV29-1 and TRBJ1-2; the D is unclear. Germline V gene lookup returns CDR1 SQVTM and CDR2 ANQGSEA. Trimming stripped 7 bases from V and 10 bases from J, with 16 bases between. The CDR3 length is 11 residues. CDR3 region: CSANMDLNYTF. CDR3 in DNA: TGCAGCGCTAACATGGACTTAAACTACACCTTC.

This clone was counted only a few times. The gene calls are TRBV6-6 and TRBJ2-7, with no clear D. The CDR3 totals 13 residues. V was cut by 5 bases and J by 5 bases, with 13 bases left in between. Germline V lookup: CDR1 MNHNY, CDR2 SVGAGI (reference sequence). CDR3 coding DNA: TGTGCCAGCAGTGCCCTGACATGGAACGAGCAGTACTTC. Translation: CASSALTWNEQYF.

V gene TRBV7-8 combines with J gene TRBJ2-5, with 10 bases identical to TRBD2. CDR1 is SGHVS, CDR2 FQNEAQ, per germline. V shed 4 bases, J shed 1 base, and the junction held 9 bases outside the gene matches. The CDR3 contains 17 residues. CDR3 in amino acids: CASSSGWGTSAQETQYF. In DNA, the CDR3 is TGTGCCAGCAGCTCGGGATGGGGGACTAGCGCCCAAGAGACCCAGTACTTC. Complete variable domain (other parts from reference TRBV7-8 and TRBJ2-5): GAGVSQSPRYKVAKRGQDVALRCDPISGHVSLFWYQQALGQGPEFLTYFQNEAQLDKSGLPSDRFFAERPEGSVSTLKIQRTQQEDSAVYLCASSSGWGTSAQETQYFGPGTRLLVL.

The gene calls are TRBV12-2 and TRBJ1-1. TRBV12-2 is given as a pseudogene. The CDR3 contains 13 residues. The chain's CDR3 is CASRSDLRTEAFF. The DNA for the CDR3 is TGTGCAAGTCGCTCCGACTTGAGAACTGAAGCTTTCTTT.

The rearrangement joins TRBV2 to TRBJ1-1; D is ambiguous. The CDR3 is 14 amino acids. The germline gives CDR1 SNHLY, CDR2 FYNNEI. The V end lost 6 bases, the J end lost 1 base, and 12 bases lay between the germline ends. DNA of the CDR3: TGTGCCAGCAGCCTCCTCGGACCGAACACTGAAGCTTTCTTT. This encodes CASSLLGPNTEAFF.

The chain uses TRBV19 and TRBJ2-1; 7 bases are shared with TRBD2. There are 14 residues in the CDR3. Germline loops: CDR1 LNHDA, CDR2 SQIVND (reference sequence). The V and J ends lost 10 bases and 4 bases, in that order; junction bases with no gene match: 10. The CDR3: CATTGGGPYNEQFF. For the CDR3, the DNA is TGTGCCACCACGGGGGGAGGGCCATACAATGAGCAGTTCTTC.

The chain carries TRBV11-2 and TRBJ1-3, with D unclear. Deletions cut 4 bases from V and 4 bases from J, with 17 bases between. This CDR3 has 16 amino acids. Germline V gene sequence: CDR1 SGHAT, CDR2 FQNNGV. This CDR3 reads CASSSYPFLVGNTIYF. The CDR3 region has the DNA TGTGCCAGCAGCTCCTATCCATTCCTGGTCGGAAACACCATATATTTT.

The chain links TRBV2 to TRBJ1-2; perhaps TRBD1 as D (6 bases). The CDR3 loop spans 13 amino acids. Germline loops: CDR1 SNHLY, CDR2 FYNNEI. The V gene lost 7 bases and the J gene lost 8 bases, with 17 bases spanning the gap. The DNA of the CDR3 is TGTGCCAGCATCAGAGGGGGGGCCGACGGCTACACCTTC. Its protein is CASIRGGADGYTF.

CDR3 sequence reads: CASSYGQGPSWTQYF. In nucleotides, the CDR3 is TGTGCCAGCAGTTACGGACAGGGCCCAAGCTGGACCCAGTACTTC. The chain recombines TRBV6-5 with TRBJ2-5; 8 bases align to TRBD1. The CDR3 runs to 15 residues. Germline V lookup: CDR1 MNHEY, CDR2 SVGAGI. V shed 2 bases, J shed 7 bases, and the junction held 9 bases outside the gene matches.

This clone was counted a single time. The CDR3 DNA reads TGCGCCAGCAGCGAGGGAGCGCAGATGAGTGGCTACACCTTC. It codes for CASSEGAQMSGYTF. The chain couples TRBV5-1 to TRBJ1-2; D is unresolved. Deletions cut 4 bases from V and 7 bases from J, with 17 bases between. CDR3 length equals 14 residues. Germline V gives CDR1 SGHRS, CDR2 YFSETQ.

This sequence joins TRBV30 and TRBJ1-2; no clear D. V gave up 3 bases and J gave up 4 bases, with 24 bases separating them. This CDR3 is built from 17 residues. Germline-derived CDR1 and CDR2 are GTSNPN and SVGIG (reference sequence). CDR3 in DNA: TGTGCCTGGAGCGCCTCTCGACTGCATGTAGGGAGCTATGGCTACACCTTC. Its translation: CAWSASRLHVGSYGYTF. Filled out from reference TRBV30 and TRBJ1-2, the complete variable domain reads SQTIHQWPATLVQPVGSPLSLECTVEGTSNPNLYWYRQAAGRGLQLLFYSVGIGQISSEVPQNLSASRPQDRQFILSSKKLLLSDSGFYLCAWSASRLHVGSYGYTFGSGTRLTVV.